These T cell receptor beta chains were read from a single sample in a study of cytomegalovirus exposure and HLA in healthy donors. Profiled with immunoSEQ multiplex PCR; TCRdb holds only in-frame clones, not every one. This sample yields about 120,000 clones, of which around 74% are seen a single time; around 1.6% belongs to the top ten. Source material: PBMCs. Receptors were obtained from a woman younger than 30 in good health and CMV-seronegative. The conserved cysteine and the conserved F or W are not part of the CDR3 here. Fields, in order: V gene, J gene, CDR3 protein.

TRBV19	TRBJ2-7	ATRGAYYEQY
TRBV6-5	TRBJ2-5	ASRQGQRYQETQY
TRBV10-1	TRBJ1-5	ASIPLDGGHSNQPQH
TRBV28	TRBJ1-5	ASTSREDSNQPQH
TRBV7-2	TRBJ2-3	ASSPGLAVITDTQY
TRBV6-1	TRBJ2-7	ASSDRRDRAGEQY
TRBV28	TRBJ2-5	ASSTSGFHQETQY
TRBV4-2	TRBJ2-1	ASSHDMIAGGLVEQF
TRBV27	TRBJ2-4	ASSLYAATENIQY
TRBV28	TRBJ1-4	ASSPSTGHSFNEKLF
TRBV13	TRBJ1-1	ASRLGDRRNTEAF
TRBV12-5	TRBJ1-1	ASGLDMNTEAF
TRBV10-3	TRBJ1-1	AISGAGDEAF
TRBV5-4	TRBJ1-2	ASGTPDYGYT
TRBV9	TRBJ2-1	ASTGDSSYNEQF
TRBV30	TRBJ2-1	AWSVRSSGGAF
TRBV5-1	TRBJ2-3	ASSITGLPHSLDTQY
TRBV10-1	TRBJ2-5	ASPSGDVGQETQY
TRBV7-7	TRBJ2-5	ASSLMTHQETQY
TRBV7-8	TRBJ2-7	ASSSRLAGEPSYEQY
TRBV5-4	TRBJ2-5	ASSWGMASGLQETQY
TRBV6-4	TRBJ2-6	ASSPKSGANVLT
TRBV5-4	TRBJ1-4	ASSLIGGEKLF
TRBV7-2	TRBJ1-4	ASSFTPGGNEKLF
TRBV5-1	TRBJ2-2	ASSLNVLGGGELF
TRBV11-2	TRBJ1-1	ASSLAGGLNTEAF
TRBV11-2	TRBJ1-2	ASSAGQGYGYT
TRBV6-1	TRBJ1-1	ASRTDGTEAF
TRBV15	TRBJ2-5	ATSTPRGGQETQY
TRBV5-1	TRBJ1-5	ASSPGTGSWQPQH
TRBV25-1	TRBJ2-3	ASSDVLRARGNTDTQY
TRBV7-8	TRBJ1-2	ASSLADTALNYGYT
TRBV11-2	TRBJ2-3	ASSLAGGVDTQY
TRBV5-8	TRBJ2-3	ASSLVTGGWDTQY
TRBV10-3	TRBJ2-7	AISESRVNSYEQY
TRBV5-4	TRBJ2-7	ASSLSTGDEQY
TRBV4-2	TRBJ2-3	ASSQPLAGGPDTQY
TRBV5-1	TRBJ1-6	ASSLEAGGSSPLH
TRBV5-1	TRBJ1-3	ASSFDIKDSAGNTIY
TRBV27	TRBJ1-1	ASSLGDTNTEAF
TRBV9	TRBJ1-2	ASSAPGDRLADT